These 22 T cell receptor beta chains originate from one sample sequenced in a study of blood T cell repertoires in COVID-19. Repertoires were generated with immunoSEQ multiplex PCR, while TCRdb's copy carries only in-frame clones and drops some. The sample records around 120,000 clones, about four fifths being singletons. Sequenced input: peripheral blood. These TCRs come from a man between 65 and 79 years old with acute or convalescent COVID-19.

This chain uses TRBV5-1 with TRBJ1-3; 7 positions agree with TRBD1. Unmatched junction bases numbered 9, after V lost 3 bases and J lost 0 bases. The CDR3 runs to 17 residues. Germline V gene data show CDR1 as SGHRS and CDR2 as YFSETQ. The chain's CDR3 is CASSSSPTGTSGNTIYF. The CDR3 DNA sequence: TGCGCCAGCAGCTCGTCTCCGACAGGGACCTCTGGAAACACCATATATTTT. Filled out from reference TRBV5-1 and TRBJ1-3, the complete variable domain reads KAGVTQTPRYLIKTRGQQVTLSCSPISGHRSVSWYQQTPGQGLQFLFEYFSETQRNKGNFPGRFSGRQFSNSRSEMNVSTLELGDSALYLCASSSSPTGTSGNTIYFGEGSWLTVV.

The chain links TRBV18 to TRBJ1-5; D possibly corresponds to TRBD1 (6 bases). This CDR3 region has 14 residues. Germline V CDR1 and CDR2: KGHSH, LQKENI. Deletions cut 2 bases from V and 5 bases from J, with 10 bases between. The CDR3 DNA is TGTGCCAGCTCACCAGGGGCAGGGGATCAGCCCCAGCATTTT. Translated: CASSPGAGDQPQHF.

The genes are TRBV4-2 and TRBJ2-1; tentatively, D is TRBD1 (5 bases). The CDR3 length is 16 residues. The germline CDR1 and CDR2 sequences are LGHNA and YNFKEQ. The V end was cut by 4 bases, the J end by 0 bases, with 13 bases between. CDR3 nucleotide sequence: TGTGCCAGCAGCCTTCGGACACAGAGCTCCTACAATGAGCAGTTCTTC. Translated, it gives CASSLRTQSSYNEQFF.

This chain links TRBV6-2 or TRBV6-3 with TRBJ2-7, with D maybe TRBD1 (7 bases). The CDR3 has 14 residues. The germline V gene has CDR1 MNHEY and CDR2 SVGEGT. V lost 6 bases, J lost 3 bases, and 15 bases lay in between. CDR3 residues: CASSLAQGGYEQYF. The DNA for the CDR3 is TGTGCCAGCAGCCTGGCTCAGGGGGGCTACGAGCAGTACTTC.

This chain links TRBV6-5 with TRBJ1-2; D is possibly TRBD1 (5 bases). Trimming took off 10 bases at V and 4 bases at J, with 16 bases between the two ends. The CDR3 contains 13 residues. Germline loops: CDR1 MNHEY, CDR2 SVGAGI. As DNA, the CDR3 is TGTGCCACGGCTACGACAGACCCCTATGGCTACACCTTC. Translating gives CATATTDPYGYTF.

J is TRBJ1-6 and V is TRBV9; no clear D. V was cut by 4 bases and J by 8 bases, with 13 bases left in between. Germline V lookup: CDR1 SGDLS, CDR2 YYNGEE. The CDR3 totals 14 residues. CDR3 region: CASSLQTAHSPLHF. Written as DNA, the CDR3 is TGTGCCAGCAGCCTACAGACGGCCCATTCACCCCTCCACTTT.

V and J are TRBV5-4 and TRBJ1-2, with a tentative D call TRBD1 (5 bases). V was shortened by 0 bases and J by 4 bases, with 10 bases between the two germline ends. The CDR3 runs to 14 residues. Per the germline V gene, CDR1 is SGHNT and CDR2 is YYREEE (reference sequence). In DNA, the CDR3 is TGTGCCAGCAGCTTGGCAGGGACTCCCTATGGCTACACCTTC. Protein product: CASSLAGTPYGYTF.

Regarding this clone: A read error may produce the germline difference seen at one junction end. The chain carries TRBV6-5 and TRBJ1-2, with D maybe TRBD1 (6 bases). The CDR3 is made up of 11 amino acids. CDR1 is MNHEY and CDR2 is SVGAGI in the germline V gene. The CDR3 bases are TGCAAGGGGCAGGGGAGGGATGGCTACACCTTC. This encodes CKGQGRDGYTF.

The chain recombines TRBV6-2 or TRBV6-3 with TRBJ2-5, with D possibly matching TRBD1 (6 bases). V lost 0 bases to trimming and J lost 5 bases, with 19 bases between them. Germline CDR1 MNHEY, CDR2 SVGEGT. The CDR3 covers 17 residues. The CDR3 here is CASSYSGWGPGRETQYF. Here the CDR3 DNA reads TGTGCCAGCAGTTACTCCGGTTGGGGGCCCGGAAGGGAGACCCAGTACTTC.

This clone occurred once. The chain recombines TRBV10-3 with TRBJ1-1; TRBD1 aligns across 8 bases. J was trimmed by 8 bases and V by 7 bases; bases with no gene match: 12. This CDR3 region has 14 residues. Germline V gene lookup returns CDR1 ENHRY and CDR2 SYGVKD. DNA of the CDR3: TGTGCCATCAAAAAGACAGGGGCGGATACCGAAGCTTTCTTT. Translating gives CAIKKTGADTEAFF.

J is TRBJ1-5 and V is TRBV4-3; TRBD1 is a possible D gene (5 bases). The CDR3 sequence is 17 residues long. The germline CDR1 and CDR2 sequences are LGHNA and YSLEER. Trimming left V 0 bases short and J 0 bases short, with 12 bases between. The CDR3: CASSQDLGLSSNQPQHF. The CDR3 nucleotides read TGCGCCAGCAGCCAAGATCTGGGGCTGTCTAGCAATCAGCCCCAGCATTTT.

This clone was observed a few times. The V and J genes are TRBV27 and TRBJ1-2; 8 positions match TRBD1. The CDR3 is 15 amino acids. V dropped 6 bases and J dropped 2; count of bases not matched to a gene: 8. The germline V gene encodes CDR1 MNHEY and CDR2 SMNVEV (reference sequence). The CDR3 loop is CASSPGQGRNYGYTF. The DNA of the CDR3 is TGTGCCAGCAGCCCCGGACAGGGCAGGAACTATGGCTACACCTTC.

The CDR3 region has the DNA TGTGCCAGCAGCTCCAGGGAGACCCAGTACTTC. This sequence encodes CASSSRETQYF. This chain connects TRBV7-3 to TRBJ2-5; D remains ambiguous. The CDR3 has 11 amino acids. The V gene lost 4 bases and the J gene lost 5 bases, with 5 bases spanning the gap. Germline values: CDR1 SGHTA, CDR2 FQGTGA.

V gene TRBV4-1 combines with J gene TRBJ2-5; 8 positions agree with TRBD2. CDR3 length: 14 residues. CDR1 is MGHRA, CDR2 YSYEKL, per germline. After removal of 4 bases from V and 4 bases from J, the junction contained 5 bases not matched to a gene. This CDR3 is CASSPGTRRETQYF. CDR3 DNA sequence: TGCGCCAGCAGCCCGGGGACTAGAAGAGAGACCCAGTACTTC.

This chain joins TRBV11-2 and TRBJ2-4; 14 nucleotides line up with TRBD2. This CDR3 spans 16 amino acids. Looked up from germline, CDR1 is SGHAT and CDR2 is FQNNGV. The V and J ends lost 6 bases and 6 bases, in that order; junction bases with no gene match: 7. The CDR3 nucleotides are TGTGCCAGCAGTTTCGGACTAGCGGGGGGAGGAAACATTCAGTACTTC. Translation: CASSFGLAGGGNIQYF.

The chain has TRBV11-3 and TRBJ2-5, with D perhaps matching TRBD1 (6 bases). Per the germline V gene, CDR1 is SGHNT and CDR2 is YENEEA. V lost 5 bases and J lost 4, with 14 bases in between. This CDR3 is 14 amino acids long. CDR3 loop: CASSPSGRGETQYF. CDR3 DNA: TGTGCCAGCAGCCCCTCGGGCAGGGGAGAGACCCAGTACTTC.

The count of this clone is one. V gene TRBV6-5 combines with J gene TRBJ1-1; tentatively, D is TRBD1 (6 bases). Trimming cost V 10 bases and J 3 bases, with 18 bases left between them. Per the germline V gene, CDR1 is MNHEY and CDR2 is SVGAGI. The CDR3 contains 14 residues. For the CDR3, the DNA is TGTGCCACCCTGGGAGGGGGAACCCACACTGAAGCTTTCTTT. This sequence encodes CATLGGGTHTEAFF.

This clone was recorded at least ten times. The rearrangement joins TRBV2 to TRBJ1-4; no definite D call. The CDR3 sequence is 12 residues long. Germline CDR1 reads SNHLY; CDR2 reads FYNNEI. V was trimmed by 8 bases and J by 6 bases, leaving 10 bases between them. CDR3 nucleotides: TGTGCCAGCCACAACACCTATGAAAAACTGTTTTTT. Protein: CASHNTYEKLFF.

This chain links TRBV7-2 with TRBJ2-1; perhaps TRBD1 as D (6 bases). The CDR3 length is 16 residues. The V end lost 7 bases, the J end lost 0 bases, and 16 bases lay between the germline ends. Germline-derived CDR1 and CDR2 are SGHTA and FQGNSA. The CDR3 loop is CASTVGHPSSYNEQFF. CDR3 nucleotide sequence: TGTGCCAGCACCGTGGGACACCCGAGCTCCTACAATGAGCAGTTCTTC.

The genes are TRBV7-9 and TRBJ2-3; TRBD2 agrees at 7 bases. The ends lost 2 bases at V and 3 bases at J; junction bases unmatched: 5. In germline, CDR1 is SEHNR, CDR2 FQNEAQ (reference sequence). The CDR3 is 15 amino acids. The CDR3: CASSLMGTTTDTQYF. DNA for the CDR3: TGTGCCAGCAGCTTAATGGGGACTACAACAGATACGCAGTATTTT.

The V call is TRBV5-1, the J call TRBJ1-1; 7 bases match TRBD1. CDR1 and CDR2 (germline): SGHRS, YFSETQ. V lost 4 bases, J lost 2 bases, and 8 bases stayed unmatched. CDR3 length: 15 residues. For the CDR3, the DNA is TGCGCCAGCAGCGACCGGGACAGTGGTAACACTGAAGCTTTCTTT. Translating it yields CASSDRDSGNTEAFF.

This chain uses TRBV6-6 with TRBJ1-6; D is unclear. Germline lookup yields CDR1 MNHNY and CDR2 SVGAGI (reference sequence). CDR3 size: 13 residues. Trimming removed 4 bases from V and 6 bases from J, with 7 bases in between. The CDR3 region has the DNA TGTGCCAGCAGTTTGGCAAGTAATTCACCCCTCCACTTT. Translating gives CASSLASNSPLHF.